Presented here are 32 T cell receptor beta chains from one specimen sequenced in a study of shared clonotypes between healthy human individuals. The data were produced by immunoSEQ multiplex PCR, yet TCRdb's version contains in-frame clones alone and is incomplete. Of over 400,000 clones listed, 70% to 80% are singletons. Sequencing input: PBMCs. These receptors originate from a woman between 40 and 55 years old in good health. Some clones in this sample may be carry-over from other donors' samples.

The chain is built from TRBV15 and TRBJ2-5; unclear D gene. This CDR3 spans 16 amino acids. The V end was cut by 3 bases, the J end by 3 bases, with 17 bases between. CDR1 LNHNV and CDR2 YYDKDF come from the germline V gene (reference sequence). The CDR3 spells CATSRMLKGGEETQYF. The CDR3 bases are TGTGCCACCAGCAGGATGCTAAAGGGCGGCGAAGAGACCCAGTACTTC.

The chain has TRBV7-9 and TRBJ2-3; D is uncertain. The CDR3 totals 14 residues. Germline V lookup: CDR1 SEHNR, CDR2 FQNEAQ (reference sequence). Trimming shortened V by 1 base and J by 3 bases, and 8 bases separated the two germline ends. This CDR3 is CASSLDGSTDTQYF. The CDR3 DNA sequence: TGTGCCAGCAGCTTAGACGGTTCGACAGATACGCAGTATTTT.

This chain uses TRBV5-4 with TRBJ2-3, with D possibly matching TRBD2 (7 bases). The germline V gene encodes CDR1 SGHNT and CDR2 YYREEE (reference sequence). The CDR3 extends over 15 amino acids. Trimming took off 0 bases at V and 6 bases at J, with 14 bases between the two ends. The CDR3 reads CASSLDRGAGDTQYF. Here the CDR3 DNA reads TGTGCCAGCAGCTTGGATCGGGGGGCAGGGGATACGCAGTATTTT. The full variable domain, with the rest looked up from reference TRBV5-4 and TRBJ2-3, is ETGVTQSPTHLIKTRGQQVTLRCSSQSGHNTVSWYQQALGQGPQFIFQYYREEENGRGNFPPRFSGLQFPNYSSELNVNALELDDSALYLCASSLDRGAGDTQYFGPGTRLTVL.

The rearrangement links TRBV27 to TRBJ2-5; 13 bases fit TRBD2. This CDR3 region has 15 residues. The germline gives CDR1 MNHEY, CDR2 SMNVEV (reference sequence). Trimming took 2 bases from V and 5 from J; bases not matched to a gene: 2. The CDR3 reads CASSLGLAGVETQYF. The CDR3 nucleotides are TGTGCCAGCAGTTTAGGACTAGCGGGAGTGGAGACCCAGTACTTC.

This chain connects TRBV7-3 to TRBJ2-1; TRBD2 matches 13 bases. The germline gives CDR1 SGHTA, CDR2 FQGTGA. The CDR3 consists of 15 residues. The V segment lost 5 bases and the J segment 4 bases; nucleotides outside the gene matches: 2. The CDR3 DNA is TGTGCCAGCAGCCGGGGACTAGCGGGGTACAATGAGCAGTTCTTC. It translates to CASSRGLAGYNEQFF.

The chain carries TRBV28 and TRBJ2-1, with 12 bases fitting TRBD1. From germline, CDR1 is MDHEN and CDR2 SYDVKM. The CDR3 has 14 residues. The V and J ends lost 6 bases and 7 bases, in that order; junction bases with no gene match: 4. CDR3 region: CASSRDRGLNEQFF. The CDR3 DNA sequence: TGTGCCAGCAGCCGGGACAGGGGGCTAAATGAGCAGTTCTTC. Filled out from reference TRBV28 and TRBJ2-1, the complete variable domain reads DVKVTQSSRYLVKRTGEKVFLECVQDMDHENMFWYRQDPGLGLRLIYFSYDVKMKEKGDIPEGYSVSREKKERFSLILESASTNQTSMYLCASSRDRGLNEQFFGPGTRLTVL.

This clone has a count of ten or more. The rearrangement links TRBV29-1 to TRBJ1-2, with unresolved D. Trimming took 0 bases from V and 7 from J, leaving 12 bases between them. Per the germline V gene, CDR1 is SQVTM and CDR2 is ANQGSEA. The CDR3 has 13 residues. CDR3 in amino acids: CSVEDRRVGGYTF. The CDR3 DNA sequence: TGCAGCGTTGAAGACCGGAGGGTAGGTGGCTACACCTTC.

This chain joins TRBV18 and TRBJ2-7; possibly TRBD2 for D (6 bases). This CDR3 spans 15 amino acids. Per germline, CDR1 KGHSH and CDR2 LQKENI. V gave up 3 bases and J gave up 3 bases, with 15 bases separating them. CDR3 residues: CASSPAGTADYEQYF. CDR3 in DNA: TGTGCCAGCTCACCGGCCGGGACTGCGGACTACGAGCAGTACTTC.

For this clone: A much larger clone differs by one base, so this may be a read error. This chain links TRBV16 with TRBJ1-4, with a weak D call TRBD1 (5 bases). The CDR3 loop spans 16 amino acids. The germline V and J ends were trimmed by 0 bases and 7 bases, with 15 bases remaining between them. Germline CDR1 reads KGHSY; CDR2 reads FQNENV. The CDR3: CASSQSTGAGGEKLFF. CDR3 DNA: TGTGCCAGCAGCCAATCTACCGGGGCCGGGGGTGAAAAACTGTTTTTT.

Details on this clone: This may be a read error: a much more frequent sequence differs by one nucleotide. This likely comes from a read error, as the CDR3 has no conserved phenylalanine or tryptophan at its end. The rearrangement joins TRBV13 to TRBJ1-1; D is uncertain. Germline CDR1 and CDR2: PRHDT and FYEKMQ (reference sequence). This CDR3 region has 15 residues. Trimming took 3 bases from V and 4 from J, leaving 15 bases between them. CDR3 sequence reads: CASSFLGSAITEAFS. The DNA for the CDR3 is TGTGCCAGCAGCTTCTTAGGCAGCGCGATCACTGAAGCTTTCTCT.

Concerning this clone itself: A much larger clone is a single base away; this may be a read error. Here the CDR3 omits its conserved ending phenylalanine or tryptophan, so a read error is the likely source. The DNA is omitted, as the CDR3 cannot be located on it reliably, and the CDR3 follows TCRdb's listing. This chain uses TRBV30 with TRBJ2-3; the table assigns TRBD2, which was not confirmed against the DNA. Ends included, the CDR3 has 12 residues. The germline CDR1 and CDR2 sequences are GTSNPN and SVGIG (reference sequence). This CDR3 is CAWGAGFHSVYL.

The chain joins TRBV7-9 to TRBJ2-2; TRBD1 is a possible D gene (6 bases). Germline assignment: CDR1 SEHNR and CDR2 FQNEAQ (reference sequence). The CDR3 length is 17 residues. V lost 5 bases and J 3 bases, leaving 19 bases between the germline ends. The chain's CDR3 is CASSPLLGGEDTGELFF. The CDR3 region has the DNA TGTGCCAGCAGCCCTCTACTAGGGGGAGAGGACACCGGGGAGCTGTTTTTT.

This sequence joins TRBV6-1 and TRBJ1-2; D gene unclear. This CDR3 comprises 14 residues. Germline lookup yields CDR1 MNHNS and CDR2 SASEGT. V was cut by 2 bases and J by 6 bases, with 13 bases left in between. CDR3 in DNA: TGTGCCAGCAGTGAAAACCGGGGTTCGGATGGCTACACCTTC. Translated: CASSENRGSDGYTF.

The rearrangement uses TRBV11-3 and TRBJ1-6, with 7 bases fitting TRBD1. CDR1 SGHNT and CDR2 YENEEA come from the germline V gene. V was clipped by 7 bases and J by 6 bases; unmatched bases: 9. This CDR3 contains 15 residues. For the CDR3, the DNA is TGTGCCAGCAACACCGCCGGGACAGCTAATTCACCCCTCCACTTT. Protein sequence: CASNTAGTANSPLHF.

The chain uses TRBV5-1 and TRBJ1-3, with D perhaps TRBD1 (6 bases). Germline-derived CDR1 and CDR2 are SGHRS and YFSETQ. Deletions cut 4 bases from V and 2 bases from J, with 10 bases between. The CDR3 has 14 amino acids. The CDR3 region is CASSTGTTGNTIYF. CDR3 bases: TGCGCCAGCAGCACCGGGACAACTGGAAACACCATATATTTT.

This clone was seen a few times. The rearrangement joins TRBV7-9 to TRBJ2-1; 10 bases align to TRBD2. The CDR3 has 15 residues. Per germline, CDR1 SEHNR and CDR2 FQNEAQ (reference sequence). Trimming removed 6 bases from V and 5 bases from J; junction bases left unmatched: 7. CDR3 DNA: TGTGCCAGCAGACTAGTACTAGCGGGACACAATGAGCAGTTCTTC. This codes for CASRLVLAGHNEQFF.

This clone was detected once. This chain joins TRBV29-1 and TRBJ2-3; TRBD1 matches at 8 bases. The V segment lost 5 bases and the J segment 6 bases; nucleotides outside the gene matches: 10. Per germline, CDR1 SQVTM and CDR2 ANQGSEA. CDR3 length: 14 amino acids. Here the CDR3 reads CSVTVAGGWDTQYF. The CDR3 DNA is TGCAGCGTTACCGTGGCAGGGGGCTGGGATACGCAGTATTTT.

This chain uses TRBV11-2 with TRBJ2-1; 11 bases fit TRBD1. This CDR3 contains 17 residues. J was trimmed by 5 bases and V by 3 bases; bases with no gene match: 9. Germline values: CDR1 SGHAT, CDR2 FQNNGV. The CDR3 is CASSLYLPGQGDNEQFF. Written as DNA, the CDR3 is TGTGCCAGCAGCTTGTACCTTCCGGGACAGGGGGACAATGAGCAGTTCTTC.

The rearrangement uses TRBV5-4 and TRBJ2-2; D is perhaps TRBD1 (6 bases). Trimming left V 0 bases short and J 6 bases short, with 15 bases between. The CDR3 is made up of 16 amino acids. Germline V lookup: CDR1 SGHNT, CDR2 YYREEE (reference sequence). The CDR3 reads CASSLGARGDAGELFF. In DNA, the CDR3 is TGTGCCAGCAGCTTGGGGGCCAGGGGAGACGCCGGGGAGCTGTTTTTT. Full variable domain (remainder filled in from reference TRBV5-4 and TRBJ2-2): ETGVTQSPTHLIKTRGQQVTLRCSSQSGHNTVSWYQQALGQGPQFIFQYYREEENGRGNFPPRFSGLQFPNYSSELNVNALELDDSALYLCASSLGARGDAGELFFGEGSRLTVL.

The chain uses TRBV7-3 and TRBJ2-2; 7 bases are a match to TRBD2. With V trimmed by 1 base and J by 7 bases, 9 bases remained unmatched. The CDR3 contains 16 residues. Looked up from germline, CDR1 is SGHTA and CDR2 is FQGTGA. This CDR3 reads CASSLMGREYGGELFF. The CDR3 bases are TGTGCCAGCAGCTTAATGGGGCGGGAGTATGGCGGGGAGCTGTTTTTT. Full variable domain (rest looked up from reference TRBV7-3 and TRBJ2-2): GAGVSQTPSNKVTEKGKYVELRCDPISGHTALYWYRQSLGQGPEFLIYFQGTGAADDSGLPNDRFFAVRPEGSVSTLKIQRTERGDSAVYLCASSLMGREYGGELFFGEGSRLTVL.

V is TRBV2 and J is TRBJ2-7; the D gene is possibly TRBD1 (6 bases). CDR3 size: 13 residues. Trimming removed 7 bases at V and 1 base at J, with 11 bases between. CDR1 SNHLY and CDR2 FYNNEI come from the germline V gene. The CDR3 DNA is TGTGCCAGCAAGCCTGGACAGTCCTACGAGCAGTACTTC. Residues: CASKPGQSYEQYF. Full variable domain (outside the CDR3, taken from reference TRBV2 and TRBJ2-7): EPEVTQTPSHQVTQMGQEVILRCVPISNHLYFYWYRQILGQKVEFLVSFYNNEISEKSEIFDDQFSVERPDGSNFTLKIRSTKLEDSAMYFCASKPGQSYEQYFGPGTRLTVT.

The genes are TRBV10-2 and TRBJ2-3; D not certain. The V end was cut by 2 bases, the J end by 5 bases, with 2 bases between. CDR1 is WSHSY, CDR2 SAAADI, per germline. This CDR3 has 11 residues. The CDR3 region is CASSERDTQYF. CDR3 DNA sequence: TGCGCCAGCAGTGAGAGAGATACGCAGTATTTT.

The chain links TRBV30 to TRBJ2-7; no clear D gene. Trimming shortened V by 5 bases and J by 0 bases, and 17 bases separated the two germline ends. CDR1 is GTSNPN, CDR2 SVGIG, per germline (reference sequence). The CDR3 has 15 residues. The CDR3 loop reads CAWFNDNGFSYEQYF. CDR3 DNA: TGTGCCTGGTTCAACGACAATGGATTCTCCTACGAGCAGTACTTC. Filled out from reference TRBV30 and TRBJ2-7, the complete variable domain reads SQTIHQWPATLVQPVGSPLSLECTVEGTSNPNLYWYRQAAGRGLQLLFYSVGIGQISSEVPQNLSASRPQDRQFILSSKKLLLSDSGFYLCAWFNDNGFSYEQYFGPGTRLTVT.

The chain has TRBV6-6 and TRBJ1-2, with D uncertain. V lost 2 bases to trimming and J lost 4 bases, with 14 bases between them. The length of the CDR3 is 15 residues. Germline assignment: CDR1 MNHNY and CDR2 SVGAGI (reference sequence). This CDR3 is CASSYGELAGYGYTF. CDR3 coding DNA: TGTGCCAGCAGTTACGGGGAGCTAGCAGGCTATGGCTACACCTTC.

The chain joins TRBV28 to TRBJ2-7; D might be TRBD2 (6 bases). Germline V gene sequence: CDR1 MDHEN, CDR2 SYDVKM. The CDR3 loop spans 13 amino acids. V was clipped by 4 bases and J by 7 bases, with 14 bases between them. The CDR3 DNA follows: TGTGCCAGCAGTTCCCCGTCGGGGGTGGAGCAGTACTTC. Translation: CASSSPSGVEQYF.

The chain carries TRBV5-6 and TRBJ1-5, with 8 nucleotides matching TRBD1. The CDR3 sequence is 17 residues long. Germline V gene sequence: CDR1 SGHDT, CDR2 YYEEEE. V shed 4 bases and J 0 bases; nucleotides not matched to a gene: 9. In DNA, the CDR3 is TGTGCCAGCAGCACCCGGACAGGGCGCCTTAGCAATCAGCCCCAGCATTTT. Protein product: CASSTRTGRLSNQPQHF.

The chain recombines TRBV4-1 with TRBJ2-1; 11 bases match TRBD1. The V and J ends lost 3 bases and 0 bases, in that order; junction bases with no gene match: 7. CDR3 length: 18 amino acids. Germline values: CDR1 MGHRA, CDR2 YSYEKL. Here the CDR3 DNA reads TGCGCCAGCAGCCAGCCGGGGACAGGGGGTTACTCCTACAATGAGCAGTTCTTC. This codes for CASSQPGTGGYSYNEQFF.

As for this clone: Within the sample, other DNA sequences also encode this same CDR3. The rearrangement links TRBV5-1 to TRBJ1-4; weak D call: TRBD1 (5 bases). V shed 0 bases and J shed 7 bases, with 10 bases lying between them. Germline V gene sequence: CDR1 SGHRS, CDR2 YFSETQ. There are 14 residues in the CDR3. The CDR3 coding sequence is TGCGCCAGCAGCTTGGGTCAGGGAGGTGAAAAACTGTTTTTT. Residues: CASSLGQGGEKLFF.

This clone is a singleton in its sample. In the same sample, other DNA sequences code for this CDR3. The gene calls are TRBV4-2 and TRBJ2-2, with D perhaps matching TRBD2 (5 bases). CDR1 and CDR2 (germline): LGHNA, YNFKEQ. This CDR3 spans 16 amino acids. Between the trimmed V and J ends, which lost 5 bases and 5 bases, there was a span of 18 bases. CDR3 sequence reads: CASSGRPSRDTGELFF. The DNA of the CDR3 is TGTGCCAGCAGCGGGAGACCTAGTAGGGATACCGGGGAGCTGTTTTTT.

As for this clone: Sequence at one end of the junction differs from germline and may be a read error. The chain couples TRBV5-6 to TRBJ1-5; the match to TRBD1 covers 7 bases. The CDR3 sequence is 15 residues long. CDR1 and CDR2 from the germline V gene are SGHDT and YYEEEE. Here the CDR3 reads CASSSGQCGNQPQHF. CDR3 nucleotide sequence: TGTGCCAGTAGCTCGGGACAGTGTGGCAATCAGCCCCAGCATTTT. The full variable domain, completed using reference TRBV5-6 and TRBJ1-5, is DAGVTQSPTHLIKTRGQQVTLRCSPKSGHDTVSWYQQALGQGPQFIFQYYEEEERQRGNFPDRFSGHQFPNYSSELNVNALLLGDSALYLCASSSGQCGNQPQHFGDGTRLSIL.

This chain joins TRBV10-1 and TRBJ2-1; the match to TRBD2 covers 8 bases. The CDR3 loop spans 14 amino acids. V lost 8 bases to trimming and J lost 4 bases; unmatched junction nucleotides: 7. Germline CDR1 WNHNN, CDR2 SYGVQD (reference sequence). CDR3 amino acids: CASGSGNSYNEQFF. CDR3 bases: TGCGCCAGCGGTAGCGGGAATTCTTACAATGAGCAGTTCTTC.

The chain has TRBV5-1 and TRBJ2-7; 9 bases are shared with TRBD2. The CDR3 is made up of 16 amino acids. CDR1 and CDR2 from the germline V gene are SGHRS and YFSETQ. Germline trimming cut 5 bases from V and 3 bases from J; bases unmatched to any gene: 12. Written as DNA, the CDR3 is TGCGCCAGCAGGCCAGGCCCTAGCGGGATGATCTACGAGCAGTACTTC. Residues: CASRPGPSGMIYEQYF. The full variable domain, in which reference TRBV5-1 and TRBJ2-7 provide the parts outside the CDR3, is KAGVTQTPRYLIKTRGQQVTLSCSPISGHRSVSWYQQTPGQGLQFLFEYFSETQRNKGNFPGRFSGRQFSNSRSEMNVSTLELGDSALYLCASRPGPSGMIYEQYFGPGTRLTVT.